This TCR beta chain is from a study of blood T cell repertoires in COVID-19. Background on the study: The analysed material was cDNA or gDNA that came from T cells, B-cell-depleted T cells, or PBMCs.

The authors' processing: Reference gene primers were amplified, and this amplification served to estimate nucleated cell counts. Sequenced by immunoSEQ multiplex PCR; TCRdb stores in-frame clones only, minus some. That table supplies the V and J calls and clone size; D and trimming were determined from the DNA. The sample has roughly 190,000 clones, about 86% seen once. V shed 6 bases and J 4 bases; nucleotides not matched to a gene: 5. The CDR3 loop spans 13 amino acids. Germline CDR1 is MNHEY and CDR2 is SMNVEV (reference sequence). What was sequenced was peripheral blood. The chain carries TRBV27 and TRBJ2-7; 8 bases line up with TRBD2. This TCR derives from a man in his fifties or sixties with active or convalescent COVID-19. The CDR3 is CASSFSGEYEQYF. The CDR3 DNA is TGTGCCAGCAGCTTTAGCGGGGAGTACGAGCAGTACTTC.